This T cell receptor (beta chain) was captured by sequencing in a study of OX40 agonist ivuxolimab in advanced cancers. The V gene's germline CDR1 is SEHNR and CDR2 FQNEAQ (reference sequence). The CDR3 loop spans 15 amino acids. J lost 3 bases, V lost 1 base, and 4 bases had no gene match. Only in-frame clones appear in the TCRdb table, and some are missing; sequencing was by immunoSEQ multiplex PCR. The sample has some 82,000 clones; 70% to 90% are singletons. Sequencing used CD4+ or CD8+ T cells sorted from blood, obtained in a trial of the OX40 agonist ivuxolimab. This clonotype was obtained from an adult with an advanced solid tumor such as melanoma, head and neck, liver or kidney cancer. This rearrangement joins TRBV7-9 to TRBJ2-7, with 9 bases matching TRBD2. CDR3 DNA: TGTGCCAGCAGCTTAGTCCTAGCGGGAAACTACGAGCAGTACTTC. It encodes CASSLVLAGNYEQYF.